This TCR beta chain was captured by sequencing in a study of long-term antiretroviral therapy in people with HIV. The CDR3 extends over 15 amino acids. The germline CDR1 and CDR2 sequences are SGHRS and YFSETQ. The junction had 6 bases not matched to a gene; V was cut back by 0 bases and J by 3 bases. Running of the v3.0 immunoSEQ assay took place at survey level. TCRdb's copy holds only in-frame clones and misses some; the assay was immunoSEQ multiplex PCR. The profile covers about 21,000 clones, with around 90% appearing a single time and 3.5% taken by the ten largest. The study, taken as a whole, reports: Pre-ART expanded clones dominated the repertoire at every time point.

In regard to this clone: The antigen is unknown.

The chain joins TRBV5-1 to TRBJ2-7; 7 bases align to TRBD1. Sequenced material: unsorted PBMCs, taken 2.3 years after starting antiretroviral therapy. The receptor was derived from a man aged 60 to 69 with HIV. The DNA of the CDR3 is TGCGCCAGCAGCTTGGGGCAGGGGGTAAGCTACGAGCAGTACTTC. This gives the protein CASSLGQGVSYEQYF.